This T cell receptor (beta chain) was captured by sequencing in a study of blood T cell repertoires in COVID-19. Whole-study context: Samples taken during acute and convalescent COVID-19 were collected in the United States, Italy and Spain.

Original handling: Nucleated cell counts were estimated from reference gene primer amplification. Method: immunoSEQ multiplex PCR; TCRdb's copy keeps in-frame clones and lacks some. V, J and clone size derive from that table, while D and trimming were established from the DNA sequence. Of fewer than 110,000 clones in the sample, 80% to 90% were seen once. Germline CDR1 and CDR2: LGHDT and YNNKEL (reference sequence). This CDR3 region has 17 residues. The V gene lost 4 bases and the J gene lost 4 bases, with 21 bases spanning the gap. The genes are TRBV3-1 (or the pseudogene TRBV3-2) and TRBJ2-3, with a weak D call TRBD2 (5 bases). Specimen: peripheral blood. The sequence was obtained from a human donor in a cohort sampled during active COVID-19. CDR3 loop: CASSRTKSAELADTQYF. CDR3 DNA sequence: TGTGCCAGCAGCCGGACCAAATCAGCGGAGCTCGCAGATACGCAGTATTTT.